This is a list of T cell receptor beta chains from one sample in a study of T cells in Graves' hyperthyroidism and ophthalmopathy. Each CDR3 protein gets one entry after TCRdb re-called the multiplex PCR reads with MiXCR. Among 730,000 or so distinct CDR3 sequences, about 17% were seen once, and the ten largest hold about a sixth. The sample was blood. The receptor source for this set is a woman between 45 and 60 years old with Graves' hyperthyroidism that later progressed to Graves' ophthalmopathy. CDR3s include the opening cysteine and the closing phenylalanine or tryptophan. The order of the fields is D gene, J gene, V gene, clone size, CDR3 DNA, CDR3 protein. A D gene is named only where the DNA matches it firmly. Clone size is given for some rows only: seen once, a few or many times, or a class if the clone is expanded.

d_call: NA; j_call: TRBJ2-1; v_call: TRBV6-6; clone_size: NA; cdr3_nt: TGTGCCAGCAGTTACTCGTCGGCGGTGGGGGCGGGGTATGAGCAGTTCTTC; cdr3_aa: CASSYSSAVGAGYEQFF
d_call: NA; j_call: TRBJ1-6; v_call: TRBV5-1; clone_size: many; cdr3_nt: TGCGCCAGCAGCTTGGATCCAGGGTTGAACTCACCCCTCCACTTT; cdr3_aa: CASSLDPGLNSPLHF
d_call: TRBD1; j_call: TRBJ2-5; v_call: TRBV9; clone_size: many; cdr3_nt: TGTGCCAGCAGCGTAGACAGGGGTGGAGAGACCCAGTACTTC; cdr3_aa: CASSVDRGGETQYF
d_call: NA; j_call: TRBJ1-5; v_call: TRBV7-8; clone_size: many; cdr3_nt: TGTGCCAGCAGCTTAGACCTAGTCCGGAGCAATCAGCCCCAGCATTTT; cdr3_aa: CASSLDLVRSNQPQHF
d_call: NA; j_call: TRBJ2-1; v_call: TRBV6-1; clone_size: many; cdr3_nt: TGTGCCAGCAGTGGCTCGTATACCGAACAGCGGCATGAGCAGTTCTTC; cdr3_aa: CASSGSYTEQRHEQFF
d_call: NA; j_call: TRBJ2-2; v_call: TRBV29-1; clone_size: few; cdr3_nt: TGCAGCGTTGCGGACAGCAACACCGGGGAGCTGTTTTTT; cdr3_aa: CSVADSNTGELFF
d_call: NA; j_call: TRBJ1-1; v_call: TRBV6-2/TRBV6-3; clone_size: NA; cdr3_nt: TGTGCCAGCAGTCTTTCTAGGGAGGGCTACACTGAAGCTTTCTTT; cdr3_aa: CASSLSREGYTEAFF
d_call: NA; j_call: TRBJ1-2; v_call: TRBV7-2; clone_size: few; cdr3_nt: TGTGCCAGCAGCTTAGGGATCAACTATGGCTACACCTTC; cdr3_aa: CASSLGINYGYTF
d_call: TRBD2; j_call: TRBJ2-7; v_call: TRBV27; clone_size: NA; cdr3_nt: TGTGCCAGCAGTCTCTCCGGACTAGCAGGCGAGCAGTACTTC; cdr3_aa: CASSLSGLAGEQYF
d_call: NA; j_call: TRBJ2-5; v_call: TRBV5-1; clone_size: few; cdr3_nt: TGCGCCAGCAGCTTGGAAAGACCCACGAGAGGAGAGACCCAGTACTTC; cdr3_aa: CASSLERPTRGETQYF
d_call: NA; j_call: TRBJ2-3; v_call: TRBV12-3/TRBV12-4; clone_size: NA; cdr3_nt: TGTGCCAGCAGTTTAAACGGGGGGCCTAGCACAGATACGCAGTATTTT; cdr3_aa: CASSLNGGPSTDTQYF
d_call: TRBD1; j_call: TRBJ2-1; v_call: TRBV7-8; clone_size: few; cdr3_nt: TGTGCCAGCAGTTTCCCCGGGACAGACGTTGAGCAGTTCTTC; cdr3_aa: CASSFPGTDVEQFF
d_call: TRBD1; j_call: TRBJ1-6; v_call: TRBV20-1; clone_size: NA; cdr3_nt: TGCAGTGCTAGTAGGGACAGGGGAGCCAATTCACCCCTCCACTTT; cdr3_aa: CSASRDRGANSPLHF
d_call: NA; j_call: TRBJ2-3; v_call: TRBV6-6; clone_size: many; cdr3_nt: TGTGCCAGCAGTTACTCCCGTATCACCACAGATACGCAGTATTTT; cdr3_aa: CASSYSRITTDTQYF
d_call: TRBD1; j_call: TRBJ2-1; v_call: TRBV18; clone_size: NA; cdr3_nt: TGTGCCAGCTCACCATTGGCAGGGGGTTTTTCCTACAATGAGCAGTTCTTC; cdr3_aa: CASSPLAGGFSYNEQFF
d_call: NA; j_call: TRBJ1-2; v_call: TRBV18; clone_size: NA; cdr3_nt: TGTGCCAGCTCACCAGCCCGGGAGTCCATAGGCTACACCTTC; cdr3_aa: CASSPARESIGYTF
d_call: NA; j_call: TRBJ1-5; v_call: TRBV20-1; clone_size: NA; cdr3_nt: TGCAGTGCTTCACAGGGAGGCAATCAGCCCCAGCATTTT; cdr3_aa: CSASQGGNQPQHF
d_call: NA; j_call: TRBJ2-7; v_call: TRBV2; clone_size: many; cdr3_nt: TGTGCCAGCAGTGGACAGGGAGGCGAGCAGTACTTC; cdr3_aa: CASSGQGGEQYF
d_call: NA; j_call: TRBJ1-2; v_call: TRBV29-1; clone_size: NA; cdr3_nt: TGCAGCGCCCACGGGGCGGCTGGCTACACCTTC; cdr3_aa: CSAHGAAGYTF
d_call: TRBD1; j_call: TRBJ1-5; v_call: TRBV12-3/TRBV12-4; clone_size: NA; cdr3_nt: TGTGCCAGCAGTCATAGGACAGGTCGCAATCAGCCCCAGCATTTT; cdr3_aa: CASSHRTGRNQPQHF
d_call: NA; j_call: TRBJ2-2; v_call: TRBV7-9; clone_size: NA; cdr3_nt: TGTGCCAGCAGCCCGCAGGGGGGAAACACCGGGGAGCTGTTTTTT; cdr3_aa: CASSPQGGNTGELFF
d_call: NA; j_call: TRBJ1-1; v_call: TRBV18; clone_size: few; cdr3_nt: TGTGCCAGCTCACCTGTGGGTTTGGACACTGAAGCTTTCTTT; cdr3_aa: CASSPVGLDTEAFF
d_call: TRBD2; j_call: TRBJ2-3; v_call: TRBV18; clone_size: NA; cdr3_nt: TGTGCCAGCTCCCCCTCGAGAGGTAGCGGGAGCACAGATACGCAGTATTTT; cdr3_aa: CASSPSRGSGSTDTQYF
d_call: NA; j_call: TRBJ2-5; v_call: TRBV20-1; clone_size: many; cdr3_nt: TGCAGTGCTAGAACCCTAACCACCGAGGAGATGCAAGAGACCCAGTACTTC; cdr3_aa: CSARTLTTEEMQETQYF
d_call: NA; j_call: TRBJ2-1; v_call: TRBV24-1; clone_size: few; cdr3_nt: TGTGCCACCAGTGATTCTTTCAGGGCTCGCTACAATGAGCAGTTCTTC; cdr3_aa: CATSDSFRARYNEQFF
d_call: NA; j_call: TRBJ1-1; v_call: TRBV6-9; clone_size: few; cdr3_nt: TGTGCCAGCAGTTACGTACTAGGTGAAGCTTTCTTT; cdr3_aa: CASSYVLGEAFF